This T cell receptor (beta chain) was observed in a study of cytomegalovirus exposure and HLA in healthy donors. Study in general: The early release's HLA-typed donors yielded some 85 million unique TCRs. Findings of the study overall: In a later analysis, a missense DCLRE1C variant was linked to TCR beta V- and J-gene trimming. Whilst most TCR sequences proved rare, a subset of public TCRs occurred across many donors. In a later analysis, productive TCRs from donors in an Asian-associated ancestry cluster reportedly carried fewer N-insertions than the cohort mean.

The PCR contained 60 Vbeta and 13 Jbeta primers. Produced via immunoSEQ multiplex PCR; TCRdb's table is partial and in-frame only. The sample lists 130,000 or so clones, roughly 70% occurring once. The CDR3 loop spans 14 amino acids. Germline loops: CDR1 MNHEY, CDR2 SMNVEV (reference sequence). The ends were cut back, 6 bases at V and 0 bases at J, with 12 bases in the middle. In the case of this clone: No antigen is known for it.

The material sequenced was PBMCs. The chain carries TRBV27 and TRBJ2-7, with unresolved D. This TCR was sampled from a man between 40 and 49 years old in good health and CMV-seropositive. For the CDR3, the DNA is TGTGCCAGCAGCCCAAACTACGTCTCCTACGAGCAGTACTTC. Translating gives CASSPNYVSYEQYF.